Listed below are T cell receptor beta chains from one sample, sequenced in a study of OX40 agonist ivuxolimab in advanced cancers. TCRdb's copy holds only in-frame clones and misses some; the assay was immunoSEQ multiplex PCR. The data show tens of thousands of clones, 80% to 90% seen once. Specimen: CD4+ or CD8+ T cells sorted from blood, collected in a trial of the OX40 agonist ivuxolimab. Every receptor here comes from an adult with an advanced solid tumor such as melanoma, head and neck, liver or kidney cancer. CDR3s include the opening cysteine and the closing phenylalanine or tryptophan. The D gene is left open where the match is weak. Only some rows state a clone size, as once, few, many or a class for expanded clones.

d_gene | j_gene | abundance | v_gene | CDR3nt | CDR3aa
NA | TRBJ2-1 | NA | TRBV7-2 | TGTGCCAGCAGCCCAACTCGCCAGGGTCTTTCCTACAATGAGCAGTTCTTC | CASSPTRQGLSYNEQFF
NA | TRBJ2-3 | NA | TRBV19 | TGTGCCACCTCTGAGGGCACTAGCACAGATACGCAGTATTTT | CATSEGTSTDTQYF
NA | TRBJ1-1 | NA | TRBV18 | TGTGCCAGCTCACCACGGTTGCAGGGTGGGGGTACTGAAGCTTTCTTT | CASSPRLQGGGTEAFF
TRBD2 | TRBJ2-2 | NA | TRBV28 | TGTGCCAGCAGATCCGGGACTAGCGGGACCGGGGAGCTGTTTTTT | CASRSGTSGTGELFF
NA | TRBJ1-1 | NA | TRBV19 | TGTGCCAGTAGTACGGGGGGCTGGAACACTGAAGCTTTCTTT | CASSTGGWNTEAFF
TRBD2 | TRBJ2-7 | NA | TRBV10-3 | TGTGCCATCAGGAAAGGGACTAGCGGGAGGGCCGGGGACGAGCAGTACTTC | CAIRKGTSGRAGDEQYF
NA | TRBJ1-1 | NA | TRBV7-9 | TGTGCCAGCAGCCCCAGGACGGAGAACACTGAAGCTTTCTTT | CASSPRTENTEAFF
NA | TRBJ1-1 | few | TRBV30 | TGTGCCTGGGAGCGTGGGGGTCGCACTGAAGCTTTCTTT | CAWERGGRTEAFF
NA | TRBJ1-5 | once | TRBV6-5 | TGTGCCAGCAGTTCCTCGGTTAATCAGCCCCAGCATTTT | CASSSSVNQPQHF
NA | TRBJ1-5 | NA | TRBV10-2 | TGCGCCAGCAGTGACCAGGGTAATCAGCCCCAGCATTTT | CASSDQGNQPQHF
NA | TRBJ1-3 | NA | TRBV18 | TGTGCCAGCTCCCCAAGGGGGGACACCATATATTTT | CASSPRGDTIYF
NA | TRBJ1-4 | NA | TRBV19 | TGTGCCAGTGGTGGGGTGGCTACTAATGAAAAACTGTTTTTT | CASGGVATNEKLFF
TRBD1 | TRBJ2-5 | NA | TRBV7-3 | TGTGCCAGCAGCTTAGGTTTGGGGACAGGGGGATCTCACGAGACCCAGTACTTC | CASSLGLGTGGSHETQYF
TRBD2 | TRBJ2-7 | few | TRBV11-2 | TGTGCCAGCAGCTCGCGGACTAGCGGGAGACTCTACGAGCAGTACTTC | CASSSRTSGRLYEQYF
TRBD1 | TRBJ1-1 | NA | TRBV5-1 | TGCGCCAGCAGCCCGACGGGACAGACGAACACTGAAGCTTTCTTT | CASSPTGQTNTEAFF
TRBD2 | TRBJ2-3 | NA | TRBV27 | TGTGCCAGCAGTTTGCGGGAGGGCCTAAATACGCAGTATTTT | CASSLREGLNTQYF
NA | TRBJ2-5 | NA | TRBV5-4 | TGTGCCAGCAGCTACGGTGCGGGGGCGCGCCAAGAGACCCAGTACTTC | CASSYGAGARQETQYF
TRBD2 | TRBJ2-7 | NA | TRBV11-1 | TGTGCCAGCAGCTTAGCGCGGCTAGCGGAGGAGCAGTACTTC | CASSLARLAEEQYF
NA | TRBJ2-2 | NA | TRBV30 | TGTGCCTGGAGTAATACACGGCTGGGGACCGGGGAGCTGTTTTTT | CAWSNTRLGTGELFF
TRBD2 | TRBJ2-2 | NA | TRBV6-4 | TGTGCCAGCAGTGACTTACTAGCGGGAGGGTCTACCGGGGAGCTGTTTTTT | CASSDLLAGGSTGELFF
NA | TRBJ1-1 | NA | TRBV18 | TGTGCCAGCTCACCACCCCACCCGGTCTTGACGAACACTGAAGCTTTCTTT | CASSPPHPVLTNTEAFF
NA | TRBJ2-1 | NA | TRBV7-2 | TGTGCCAGCAGCCCCCTGGGGCACAATGAGCAGTTCTTC | CASSPLGHNEQFF
NA | TRBJ2-2 | NA | TRBV5-1 | TGCGCCAGTCGTGCAGGGAACACCGGGGAGCTGTTTTTT | CASRAGNTGELFF